This T cell receptor beta chain was sequenced in a study of T cell changes during pregnancy in multiple sclerosis (dated 2019 in TCRdb). A note on the overall study: The study examined how the T cell repertoire changed over the course of pregnancy in women with multiple sclerosis.

Turning to this clone: Its antigen specificity is not known. No base quality values were provided; no much bigger clone lies one nucleotide off.

From its cysteine to its phenylalanine, the CDR3 spans 11 amino acids. Only the CDR3 part of the read is kept: 33 bases, read in frame from the first base. The germline ends are 3 bases apart after V is trimmed by 4 bases and J by 2 bases. CDR1 SGHRS and CDR2 YFSETQ were looked up in the germline V gene. Receptor amplification or capture employed the immunoSEQ multiplex PCR assay. The clones in this table, taken by TCRdb from immuneACCESS, are in-frame only. Not every clone is retained; where verified, under half of the shortfall comes from an unresolved V gene, and the cause of the rest is unknown. For this sample there are some 38,000 clones; approximately 94% appear just once. Approximately 0.42% of the sample lies in the top ten.

This chain joins TRBV5-1 to TRBJ2-5; no D gene can be assigned with confidence. This sequence originates from a female donor with multiple sclerosis, enrolled in a pregnancy study. The sample here was CD4+ T cells from peripheral blood mononuclear cells, taken in the second trimester of pregnancy. DNA sequence: TGCGCCAGCAGCGCGCAAGAGACCCAGTACTTC. The resulting protein is CASSAQETQYF.